This T cell receptor (beta chain) was sequenced during a study of CD8+ T cells in alopecia areata. PBMCs, the starting material, were the source of sorted CD4+ and CD8+ T cells. RNA was isolated and reverse transcribed to cDNA, the sequencing template. This table comes from immunoSEQ multiplex PCR, and its TCRdb copy is limited to in-frame clones, with some not included. The sample contains some 170,000 clones, around 71% of which appear only once. This clone was recorded only once. Germline CDR1 and CDR2: SQVTM and ANQGSEA. The V gene end was trimmed by 8 bases and the J gene end by 9 bases; junction bases not matched to a gene: 15. There are 15 residues in the CDR3.

The source is a human donor with alopecia areata. This material consisted of CD8+ T cells sorted from blood, taken at week 0. The gene calls are TRBV29-1 and TRBJ2-1; 11 nucleotides line up with TRBD2. In DNA, the CDR3 is TGCAGCATACCCTCTACCTTAGCGGGGGGGCGTGAGCAGTTCTTC. This gives the protein CSIPSTLAGGREQFF.